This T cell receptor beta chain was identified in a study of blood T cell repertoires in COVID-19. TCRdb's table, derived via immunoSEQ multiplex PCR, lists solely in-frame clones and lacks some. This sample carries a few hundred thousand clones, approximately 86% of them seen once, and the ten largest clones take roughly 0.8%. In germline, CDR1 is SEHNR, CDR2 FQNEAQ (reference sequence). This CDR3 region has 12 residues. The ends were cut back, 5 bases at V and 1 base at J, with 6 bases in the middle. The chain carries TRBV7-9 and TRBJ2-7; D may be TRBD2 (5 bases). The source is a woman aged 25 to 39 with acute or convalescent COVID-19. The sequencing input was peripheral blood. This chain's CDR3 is CASSAGSYEQYF. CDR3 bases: TGTGCCAGCAGCGCGGGTTCCTACGAGCAGTACTTC.